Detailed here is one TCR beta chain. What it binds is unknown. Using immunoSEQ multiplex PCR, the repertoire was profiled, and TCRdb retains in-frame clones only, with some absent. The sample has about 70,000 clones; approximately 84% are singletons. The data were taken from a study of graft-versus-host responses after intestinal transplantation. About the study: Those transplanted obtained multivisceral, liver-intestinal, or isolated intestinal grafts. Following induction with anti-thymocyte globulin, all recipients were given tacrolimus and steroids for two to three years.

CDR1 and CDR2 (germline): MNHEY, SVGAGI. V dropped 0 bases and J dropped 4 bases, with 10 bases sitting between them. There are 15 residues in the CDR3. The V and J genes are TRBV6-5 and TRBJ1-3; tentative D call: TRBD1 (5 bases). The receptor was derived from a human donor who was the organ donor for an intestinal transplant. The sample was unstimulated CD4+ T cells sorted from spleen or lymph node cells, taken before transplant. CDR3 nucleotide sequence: TGTGCCAGCAGTTACTCGGGACTCAAAGGAAACACCATATATTTT. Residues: CASSYSGLKGNTIYF.